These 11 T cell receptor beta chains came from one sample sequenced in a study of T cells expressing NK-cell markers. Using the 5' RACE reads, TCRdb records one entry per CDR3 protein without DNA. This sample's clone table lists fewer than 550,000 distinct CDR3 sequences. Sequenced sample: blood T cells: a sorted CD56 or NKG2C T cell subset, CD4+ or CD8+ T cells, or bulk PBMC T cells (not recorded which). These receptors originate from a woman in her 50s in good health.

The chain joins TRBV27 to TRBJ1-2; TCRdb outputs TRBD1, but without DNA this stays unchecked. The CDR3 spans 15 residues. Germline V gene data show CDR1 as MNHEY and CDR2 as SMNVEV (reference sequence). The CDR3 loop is CASSRSRDWGGGYTF.

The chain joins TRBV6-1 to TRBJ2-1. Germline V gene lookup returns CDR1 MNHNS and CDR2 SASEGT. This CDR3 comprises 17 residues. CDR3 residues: CASSPIQSGAYYNEQFF.

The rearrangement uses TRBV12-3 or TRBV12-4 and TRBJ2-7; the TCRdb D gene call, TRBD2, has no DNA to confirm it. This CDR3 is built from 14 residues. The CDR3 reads CASSFFRAQGEQYF.

CDR3 protein: CASLGRSGLRRDSYEQYF. The rearrangement joins TRBV6-5 to TRBJ2-7; the TRBD1 assignment by TCRdb is unverifiable without DNA. The CDR3 is made up of 18 amino acids. The V gene's germline CDR1 is MNHEY and CDR2 SVGAGI.

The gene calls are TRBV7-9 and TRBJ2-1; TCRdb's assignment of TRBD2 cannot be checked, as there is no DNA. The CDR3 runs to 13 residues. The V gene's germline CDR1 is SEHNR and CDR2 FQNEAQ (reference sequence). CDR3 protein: CASTPRARNEQFF.

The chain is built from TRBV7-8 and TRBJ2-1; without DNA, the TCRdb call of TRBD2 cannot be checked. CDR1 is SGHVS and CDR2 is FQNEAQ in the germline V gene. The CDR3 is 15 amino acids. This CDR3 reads CASTEREGTVNEQFF.

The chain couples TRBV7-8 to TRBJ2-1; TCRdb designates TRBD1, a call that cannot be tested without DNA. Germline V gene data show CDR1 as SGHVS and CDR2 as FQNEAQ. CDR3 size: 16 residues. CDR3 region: CASRQNRGGRSGEQFF.

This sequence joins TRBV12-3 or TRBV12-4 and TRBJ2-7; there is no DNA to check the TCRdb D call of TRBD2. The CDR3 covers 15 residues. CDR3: CASSARESGTYEQYF.

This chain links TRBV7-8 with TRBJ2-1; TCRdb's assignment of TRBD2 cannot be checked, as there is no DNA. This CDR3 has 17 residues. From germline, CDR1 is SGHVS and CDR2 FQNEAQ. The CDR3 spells CASSLRAGGMLNNEQFF.

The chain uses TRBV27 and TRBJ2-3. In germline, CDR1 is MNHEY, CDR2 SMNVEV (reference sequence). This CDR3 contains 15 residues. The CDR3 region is CASSPYLLGTDTQYF.

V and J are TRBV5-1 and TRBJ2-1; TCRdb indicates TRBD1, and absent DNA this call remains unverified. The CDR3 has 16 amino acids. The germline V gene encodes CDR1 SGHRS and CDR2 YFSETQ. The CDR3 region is CASSVASGQASNEQFF.